The T cell receptor beta chain under discussion was sequenced for a study of cytomegalovirus exposure and HLA in healthy donors. Use of 60 Vbeta and 13 Jbeta primers characterized the PCR. Sequenced by immunoSEQ multiplex PCR; TCRdb stores in-frame clones only, minus some. Of about 190,000 clones listed, 75% to 85% are singletons. Whole-study findings and limits: Some V segments, TRBV6-2 and TRBV6-3 among them, were indistinguishable and were therefore excluded. Associated with cytomegalovirus, according to the listing, were 150 to 200 TCR beta chains.

Germline V CDR1 and CDR2: SGHAT, FQNNGV. Deletions cut 6 bases from V and 5 bases from J, with 19 bases between. The CDR3 length is 16 residues. Remarks on this clone: Its antigen is unidentified.

This sequence originates from a woman in her 30s in good health and CMV-seropositive. The material sequenced was PBMCs. The gene calls are TRBV11-2 and TRBJ2-2; D is ambiguous. In nucleotides, the CDR3 is TGTGCCAGCAGACACCTGGCGGCCCTCGGGACCGGGGAGCTGTTTTTT. The encoded protein is CASRHLAALGTGELFF. Full variable domain (remainder filled in from reference TRBV11-2 and TRBJ2-2): EAGVAQSPRYKIIEKRQSVAFWCNPISGHATLYWYQQILGQGPKLLIQFQNNGVVDDSQLPKDRFSAERLKGVDSTLKIQPAKLEDSAVYLCASRHLAALGTGELFFGEGSRLTVL.